A selection of T cell receptor beta chains follows, all from one sample in a study of T cell changes during pregnancy in multiple sclerosis. Clones were read by immunoSEQ multiplex PCR, and TCRdb kept only the in-frame ones, dropping some. This sample has more than 70,000 clones; roughly 93% occur once, and the top ten carry roughly 2.5%. This material consisted of peripheral blood, taken in the second trimester of pregnancy. The receptors here all came from a female donor with multiple sclerosis, enrolled in a pregnancy study. Each CDR3 is given without its conserved first and last residue. Size is omitted from some rows. Given values are once, few, many or a class for expanded clones.

>NA|TRBV6-6
ASTAGAGAYEQY
>NA|TRBV9
ASSVVGGAGDTQY
>NA|TRBV19
ASSNRGTYEQY
>NA|TRBV5-6
ASSQGRGYYGYT
>NA|TRBV2
ASSPRVGGGPDTQY
>NA|TRBV15
ATARDSVYEQY
>NA|TRBV7-2
ASSLGVTGALQETQY
>few|TRBV6-5
ATLLQGVGYGYT
>NA|TRBV23-1
ASSQSLLAGGGSDTQY
>NA|TRBV6-5
ASRGAMDYGYT
>NA|TRBV15
ATSRDQGKQY
>NA|TRBV11-3
ASSLGAASITSTDTQY
>NA|TRBV19
ASSRAGGPLSTDTQY
>NA|TRBV6-5
ASTGQPRNYGYT
>once|TRBV6-5
ASSSHPGQGTYEQY
>NA|TRBV21-1
ASSAQTASGANVLT
>NA|TRBV19
ASSIDRTGVEQY
>NA|TRBV7-2
ASSLFSGGPSHYGYT
>NA|TRBV9
ASSVVPGINYGYT
>once|TRBV9
ASSVDVTYEQY
>NA|TRBV5-6
ASSFRGTAITKKLF
>NA|TRBV30
AWTTGLRPLSGELF
>NA|TRBV7-6
ASSLGQAKGGNTIY
>NA|TRBV7-4
ASSKAAGTQETQY
>NA|TRBV2
ASSGRGDTQY
>NA|TRBV19
ATSGQGLGAKNIQY
>once|TRBV7-2
ASSLAASNYGYT
>once|TRBV6-5
ASSPTGHTAYEQY
>NA|TRBV7-9
ASSLNWNTEAF
>NA|TRBV5-4
ASSPLLTGDPPEQY
>NA|TRBV5-1
ASSLGENNPNYGYT
>NA|TRBV6-1
ASSEAGLFSYNEQF
>NA|TRBV11-2
ASSLAARHTEAF
>NA|TRBV12-5
ASGLGGLVNEQF
>NA|TRBV27
ASSLRTGNRGEQY
>NA|TRBV1
TSTPIQGEQY
>NA|TRBV30
AWSGGSSQPQH
>NA|TRBV2
ASSGRTGQVGGNSNQPQH
>NA|TRBV5-4
ASSLDRSPSTDTQY
>NA|TRBV14
ASSRGLAGREQY
>NA|TRBV5-1
ASSLADTEAF
>NA|TRBV5-4
ASSLGTGGLPNYGYT
>NA|TRBV27
ASSTGVGAQY
>NA|TRBV9
ASSPFTDTQY
>NA|TRBV15
ATSRARGGPDTEAF
>NA|TRBV4-2
ASSQDRGQGGTEAF
>NA|TRBV7-9
ASSPSTSGGAVETQY
>NA|TRBV4-1
ASSQVQDTSYEQY
>NA|TRBV11-3
ASSLRQGAPEAF
>NA|TRBV7-9
ASSLDSSGEQY
>NA|TRBV7-6
ASSSGLAGAYNEQF
>NA|TRBV4-1
ASSPLGQGRGTEAF
>NA|TRBV19
ASRTGGNSPLH
>NA|TRBV6-5
ASSQQGVYEQY